This T cell receptor (beta chain) was documented in a study of shared clonotypes between healthy human individuals. The overall study: Ranging from 18 to 49 in age, donors were two women and three men.

CD45RO-negative CD8 cells positively selected for CCR7 made up the naive population, which excluded terminally differentiated effector memory CD45RA+ cells. It was around 180 ng DNA, about 30,000 T cell genomes, that sorted-subset replicate PCRs used. In the original processing: Sequence data from immunoSEQ were junction-only and lacked quality scores; consequently, filtering differed. Repertoires were generated with immunoSEQ multiplex PCR, while TCRdb's copy carries only in-frame clones and drops some. That table is the source of V, J and clone size, and D and trimming were worked out from the DNA. The sample holds around 2,000,000 clones, roughly 91% seen once. The V gene's germline CDR1 is LNHDA and CDR2 SQIVND (reference sequence). This CDR3 region has 13 residues. J lost 2 bases, V lost 10 bases, and 8 bases had no gene match.

Sequenced sample: naive CD8+ T cells from PBMCs. The rearrangement links TRBV19 to TRBJ2-7, with 7 nucleotides matching TRBD1. This TCR derives from a man younger than 35 in good health. Some clones in this sample may be carry-over from other donors' samples. The CDR3 DNA sequence: TGTGCCACCGGACAGGCCGAACCCTACGAGCAGTACTTC. Translating it yields CATGQAEPYEQYF.